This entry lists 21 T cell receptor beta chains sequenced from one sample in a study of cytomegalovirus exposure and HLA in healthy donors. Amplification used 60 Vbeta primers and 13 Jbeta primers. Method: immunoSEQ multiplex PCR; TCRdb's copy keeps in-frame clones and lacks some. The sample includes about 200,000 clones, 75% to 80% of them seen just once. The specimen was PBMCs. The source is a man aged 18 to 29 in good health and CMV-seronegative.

The CDR3 reads CASSLAETQSHYEQYF. CDR3 DNA sequence: TGTGCCAGCAGCTTAGCAGAGACTCAATCACACTACGAGCAGTACTTC. This chain connects TRBV13 to TRBJ2-5; D is unresolved. The DNA end is more similar to TRBJ2-7, so the J call may be wrong. The CDR3 extends over 16 amino acids. Germline lookup yields CDR1 PRHDT and CDR2 FYEKMQ (reference sequence).

The CDR3, as DNA: TGTGCCAGCAGTTTAAGGGGGGGCTTAAGGACTGAAGCTTTCTTT. The encoded protein is CASSLRGGLRTEAFF. The rearrangement joins TRBV28 to TRBJ1-1; D possibly corresponds to TRBD1 (6 bases). CDR1 is MDHEN, CDR2 SYDVKM, per germline. The CDR3 consists of 15 residues. Trimming cost V 2 bases and J 5 bases, with 15 bases left between them.

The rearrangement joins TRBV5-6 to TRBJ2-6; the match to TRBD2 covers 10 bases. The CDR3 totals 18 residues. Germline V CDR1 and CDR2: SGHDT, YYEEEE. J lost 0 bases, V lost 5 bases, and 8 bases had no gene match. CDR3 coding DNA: TGTGCCAGCAGTTCTTGGACTAGCGGAATCTCTGGGGCCAACGTCCTGACTTTC. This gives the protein CASSSWTSGISGANVLTF. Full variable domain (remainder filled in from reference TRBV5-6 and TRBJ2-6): DAGVTQSPTHLIKTRGQQVTLRCSPKSGHDTVSWYQQALGQGPQFIFQYYEEEERQRGNFPDRFSGHQFPNYSSELNVNALLLGDSALYLCASSSWTSGISGANVLTFGAGSRLTVL.

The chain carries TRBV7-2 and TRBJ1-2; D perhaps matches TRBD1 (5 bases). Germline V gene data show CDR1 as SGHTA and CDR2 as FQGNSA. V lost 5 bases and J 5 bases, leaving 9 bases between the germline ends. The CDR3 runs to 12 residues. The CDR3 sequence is CASSPEGYGYTF. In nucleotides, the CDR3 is TGTGCCAGCAGCCCGGAGGGGTATGGCTACACCTTC.

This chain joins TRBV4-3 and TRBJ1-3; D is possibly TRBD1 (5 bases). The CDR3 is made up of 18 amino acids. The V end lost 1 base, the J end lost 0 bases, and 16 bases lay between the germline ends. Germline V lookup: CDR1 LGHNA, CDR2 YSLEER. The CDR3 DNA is TGCGCCAGCAGCCAAGGGGACTCGGCCACTTACTCTGGAAACACCATATATTTT. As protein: CASSQGDSATYSGNTIYF.

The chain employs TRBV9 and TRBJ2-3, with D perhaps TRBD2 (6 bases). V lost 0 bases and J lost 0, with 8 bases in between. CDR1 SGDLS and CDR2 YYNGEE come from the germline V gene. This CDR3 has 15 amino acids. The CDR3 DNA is TGTGCCAGCAGCGTAGACGGGGGTAGCACAGATACGCAGTATTTT. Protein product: CASSVDGGSTDTQYF.

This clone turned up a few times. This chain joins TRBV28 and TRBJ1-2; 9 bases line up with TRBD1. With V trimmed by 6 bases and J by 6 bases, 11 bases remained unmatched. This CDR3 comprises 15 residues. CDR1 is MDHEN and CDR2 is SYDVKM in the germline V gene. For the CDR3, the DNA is TGTGCCAGCAGAGAACAGGGGGCGAGGAGTGATGGCTACACCTTC. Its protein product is CASREQGARSDGYTF.

The CDR3 is CASSIGDRSSSNYGYTF. DNA for the CDR3: TGTGCCAGTAGTATTGGGGACAGGAGCTCTTCTAACTATGGCTACACCTTC. The genes are TRBV19 and TRBJ1-2, with 8 positions matching TRBD1. V shed 3 bases, J shed 0 bases, and the junction held 9 bases outside the gene matches. This CDR3 contains 17 residues. The germline V gene encodes CDR1 LNHDA and CDR2 SQIVND (reference sequence).

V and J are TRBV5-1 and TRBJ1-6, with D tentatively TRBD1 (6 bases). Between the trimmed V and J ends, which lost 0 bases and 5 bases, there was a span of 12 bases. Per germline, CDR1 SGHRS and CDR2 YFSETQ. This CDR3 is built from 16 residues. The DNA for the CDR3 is TGCGCCAGCAGCTTGGGGGGGCATCCCGATAATTCACCCCTCCACTTT. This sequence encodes CASSLGGHPDNSPLHF. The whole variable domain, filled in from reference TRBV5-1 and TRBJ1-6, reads KAGVTQTPRYLIKTRGQQVTLSCSPISGHRSVSWYQQTPGQGLQFLFEYFSETQRNKGNFPGRFSGRQFSNSRSEMNVSTLELGDSALYLCASSLGGHPDNSPLHFGNGTRLTVT.

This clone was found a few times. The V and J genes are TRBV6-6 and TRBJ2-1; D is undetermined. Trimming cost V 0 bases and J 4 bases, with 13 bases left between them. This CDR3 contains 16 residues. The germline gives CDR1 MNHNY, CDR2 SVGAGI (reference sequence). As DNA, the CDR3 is TGTGCCAGCAGTTACTCGGCTCCTTTTGATTACAATGAGCAGTTCTTC. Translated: CASSYSAPFDYNEQFF.

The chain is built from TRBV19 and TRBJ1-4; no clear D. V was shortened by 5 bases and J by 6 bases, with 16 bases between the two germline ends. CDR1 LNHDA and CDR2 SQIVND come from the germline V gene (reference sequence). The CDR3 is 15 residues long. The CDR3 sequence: CASSALRGRDEKLFF. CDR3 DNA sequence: TGTGCCAGTAGTGCCCTTCGAGGAAGAGATGAAAAACTGTTTTTT.

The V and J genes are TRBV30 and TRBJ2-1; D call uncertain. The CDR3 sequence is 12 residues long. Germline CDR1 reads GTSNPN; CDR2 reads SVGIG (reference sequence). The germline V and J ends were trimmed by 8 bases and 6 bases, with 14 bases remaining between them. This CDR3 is CAVSQIPNEQFF. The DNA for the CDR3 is TGTGCCGTATCACAGATTCCCAATGAGCAGTTCTTC.

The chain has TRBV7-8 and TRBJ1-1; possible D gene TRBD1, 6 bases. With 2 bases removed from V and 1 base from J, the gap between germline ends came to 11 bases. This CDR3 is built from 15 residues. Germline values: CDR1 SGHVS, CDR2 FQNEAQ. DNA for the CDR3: TGTGCCAGCAGCTTAAGACAGGCGGGGAACACTGAAGCTTTCTTT. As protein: CASSLRQAGNTEAFF.

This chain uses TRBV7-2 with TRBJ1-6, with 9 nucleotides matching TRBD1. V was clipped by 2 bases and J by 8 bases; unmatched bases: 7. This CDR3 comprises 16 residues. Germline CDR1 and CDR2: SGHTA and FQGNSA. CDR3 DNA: TGTGCCAGCAGCTTATTGCACGGGACAGGGTATTCACCCCTCCACTTT. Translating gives CASSLLHGTGYSPLHF.

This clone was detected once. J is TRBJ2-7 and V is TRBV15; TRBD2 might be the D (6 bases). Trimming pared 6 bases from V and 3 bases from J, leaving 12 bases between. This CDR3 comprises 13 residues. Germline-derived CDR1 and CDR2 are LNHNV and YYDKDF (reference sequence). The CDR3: CATRKTGSYEQYF. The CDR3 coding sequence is TGTGCCACCAGAAAAACCGGGAGCTACGAGCAGTACTTC.

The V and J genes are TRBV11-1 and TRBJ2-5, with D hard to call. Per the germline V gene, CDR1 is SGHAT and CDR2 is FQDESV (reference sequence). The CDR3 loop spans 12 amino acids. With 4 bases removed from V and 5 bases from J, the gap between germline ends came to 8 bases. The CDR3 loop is CASSSNGETQYF. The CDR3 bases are TGTGCCAGCAGCTCCAACGGGGAGACCCAGTACTTC.

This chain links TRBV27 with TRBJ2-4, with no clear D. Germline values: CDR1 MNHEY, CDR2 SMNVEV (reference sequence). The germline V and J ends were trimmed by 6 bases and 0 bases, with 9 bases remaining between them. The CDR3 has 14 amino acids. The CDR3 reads CASRSLLAKNIQYF. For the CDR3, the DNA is TGTGCCAGCAGATCTTTATTAGCCAAAAACATTCAGTACTTC.

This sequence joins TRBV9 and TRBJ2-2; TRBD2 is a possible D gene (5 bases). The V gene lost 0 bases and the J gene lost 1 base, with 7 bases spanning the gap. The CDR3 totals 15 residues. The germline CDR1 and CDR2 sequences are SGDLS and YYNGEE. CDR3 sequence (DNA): TGTGCCAGCAGCGTAGCCGGGAAGAACACCGGGGAGCTGTTTTTT. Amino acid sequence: CASSVAGKNTGELFF.

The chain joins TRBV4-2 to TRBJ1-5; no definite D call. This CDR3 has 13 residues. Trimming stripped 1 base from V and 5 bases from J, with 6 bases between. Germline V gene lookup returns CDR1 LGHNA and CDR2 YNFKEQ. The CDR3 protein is CASSQGLDQPQHF. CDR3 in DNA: TGTGCCAGCAGCCAAGGGTTAGATCAGCCCCAGCATTTT.

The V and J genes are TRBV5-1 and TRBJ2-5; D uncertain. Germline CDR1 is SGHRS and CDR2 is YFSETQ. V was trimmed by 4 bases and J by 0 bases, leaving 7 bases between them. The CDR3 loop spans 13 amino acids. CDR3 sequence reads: CASSGGDQETQYF. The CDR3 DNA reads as TGCGCCAGCAGCGGCGGTGACCAAGAGACCCAGTACTTC.

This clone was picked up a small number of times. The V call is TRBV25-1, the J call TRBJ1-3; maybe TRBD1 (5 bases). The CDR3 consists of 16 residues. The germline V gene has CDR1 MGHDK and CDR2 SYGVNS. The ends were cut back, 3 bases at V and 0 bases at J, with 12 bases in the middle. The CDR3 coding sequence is TGTGCCAGCAGTGAGACGGGACTGACCTCTGGAAACACCATATATTTT. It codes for CASSETGLTSGNTIYF.